This T cell receptor (beta chain) appears in the sequencing data of a study of blood T cell repertoires in COVID-19. Study summary: Donors in the United States, Italy and Spain gave samples during acute or convalescent COVID-19. The cDNA or gDNA used as material had been derived from T cells, B-cell-depleted T cells, or PBMCs.

A few counts support this clone. The CDR3 runs to 13 residues. V was clipped by 3 bases and J by 3 bases, with 9 bases between them. Sequenced by immunoSEQ multiplex PCR; TCRdb stores in-frame clones only, minus some. The sample includes around 54,000 clones, roughly 80% of them seen just once. The sequence came from a woman between 55 and 75 years old with acute or convalescent COVID-19. Sequenced material: peripheral blood. The gene calls are TRBV12-3 or TRBV12-4 and TRBJ2-7; D gene unclear. In DNA, the CDR3 is TGTGCCAGCAGTTTCCACAGTAACTACGAGCAGTACTTC. Residues: CASSFHSNYEQYF.